Following are 26 T cell receptor beta chains from one sample sequenced in a study of T cell repertoires in ileal Crohn's disease. Clones were read by immunoSEQ multiplex PCR, and TCRdb kept only the in-frame ones, dropping some. The table has 13,000 or so clones, roughly 80% seen once. Time point reported: neoterminal ileum biopsy at postoperative endoscopy, about 6 months after surgery. Material for sequencing was ileal tissue. The receptors shown here come from an adult with Crohn's disease.

The rearrangement uses TRBV11-2 and TRBJ2-7; TRBD2 matches at 9 bases. CDR3 length: 17 residues. The V segment lost 0 bases and the J segment 1 base; nucleotides outside the gene matches: 7. Germline assignment: CDR1 SGHAT and CDR2 FQNNGV. CDR3 DNA sequence: TGTGCCAGCAGCTTAGATCGGGCGGGGGGGCGTTCCTACGAGCAGTACTTC. Translation gives CASSLDRAGGRSYEQYF.

The chain is built from TRBV5-1 and TRBJ1-1, with D hard to call. CDR3 length equals 14 residues. CDR1 and CDR2 (germline): SGHRS, YFSETQ. Trimming left V 5 bases short and J 1 base short, with 12 bases between. The CDR3 DNA reads as TGCGCCAGCAGTGCTCAGGCCGCGAACACTGAAGCTTTCTTT. This encodes CASSAQAANTEAFF. Variable domain in full (rest from reference TRBV5-1 and TRBJ1-1): KAGVTQTPRYLIKTRGQQVTLSCSPISGHRSVSWYQQTPGQGLQFLFEYFSETQRNKGNFPGRFSGRQFSNSRSEMNVSTLELGDSALYLCASSAQAANTEAFFGQGTRLTVV.

The V call is TRBV2, the J call TRBJ1-4, with TRBD1 identical over 10 bases. The CDR3 is made up of 14 amino acids. V shed 10 bases and J 4 bases; nucleotides not matched to a gene: 6. Germline lookup yields CDR1 SNHLY and CDR2 FYNNEI. For the CDR3, the DNA is TGTGCCATCAGACAGGGGGCGAATAATGAAAAACTGTTTTTT. Translating it yields CAIRQGANNEKLFF.

The chain is built from TRBV5-6 and TRBJ2-1, with a tentative D call TRBD2 (6 bases). Trimming took off 7 bases at V and 7 bases at J, with 27 bases between the two ends. Germline CDR1 SGHDT, CDR2 YYEEEE. The CDR3 is made up of 17 amino acids. The CDR3 nucleotides read TGTGCCAGCTCATTGCGGCGAAAACGGGAGAGGGAGAATGAGCAGTTCTTC. Protein product: CASSLRRKRERENEQFF. Together with reference TRBV5-6 and TRBJ2-1, the CDR3 gives the full variable domain: DAGVTQSPTHLIKTRGQQVTLRCSPKSGHDTVSWYQQALGQGPQFIFQYYEEEERQRGNFPDRFSGHQFPNYSSELNVNALLLGDSALYLCASSLRRKRERENEQFFGPGTRLTVL.

J is TRBJ1-1 and V is TRBV6-5, with D tentatively TRBD1 (6 bases). V was cut by 5 bases and J by 7 bases, with 11 bases left in between. The germline V gene has CDR1 MNHEY and CDR2 SVGAGI. The CDR3 totals 12 residues. The CDR3 sequence is CASSKGGGEAFF. The CDR3 DNA follows: TGTGCCAGCAGTAAAGGGGGTGGTGAAGCTTTCTTT.

The V gene is TRBV6-5, the J gene TRBJ2-7; 10 nucleotides align to TRBD1. This CDR3 is 15 amino acids long. The germline V gene has CDR1 MNHEY and CDR2 SVGAGI. J was trimmed by 1 base and V by 8 bases; bases with no gene match: 8. The CDR3: CASGPGTGVSYEQYF. CDR3 nucleotide sequence: TGTGCCAGCGGCCCCGGGACAGGGGTTTCCTACGAGCAGTACTTC.

The V call is TRBV10-2, the J call TRBJ2-1; unclear D gene. The CDR3 spans 11 residues. Looked up from germline, CDR1 is WSHSY and CDR2 is SAAADI. V was shortened by 7 bases and J by 3 bases, with 4 bases between the two germline ends. The CDR3 loop reads CASTSYNEQFF. The CDR3 DNA sequence: TGCGCCAGCACTAGCTACAATGAGCAGTTCTTC.

The V gene is TRBV7-6, the J gene TRBJ1-5; D perhaps matches TRBD1 (5 bases). The V end lost 3 bases, the J end lost 3 bases, and 24 bases lay between the germline ends. This CDR3 comprises 19 residues. In germline, CDR1 is SGHVS, CDR2 FNYEAQ. The CDR3 DNA follows: TGTGCCAGCAGCTTTGGCCAGGCTATTGCTCAGGGATTCAATCAGCCCCAGCATTTT. Amino acid sequence: CASSFGQAIAQGFNQPQHF.

This clone was picked up one time. The rearrangement uses TRBV11-2 and TRBJ1-2, with unresolved D. Trimming pared 5 bases from V and 2 bases from J, leaving 12 bases between. This CDR3 spans 14 amino acids. In germline, CDR1 is SGHAT, CDR2 FQNNGV. CDR3 sequence reads: CASSPVGGNYGYTF. The DNA of the CDR3 is TGTGCCAGCAGCCCAGTGGGCGGGAACTATGGCTACACCTTC.

The chain couples TRBV7-2 to TRBJ2-2; 12 bases fit TRBD2. Germline loops: CDR1 SGHTA, CDR2 FQGNSA. The CDR3 contains 15 residues. The junction had 4 bases not matched to a gene; V was cut back by 5 bases and J by 6 bases. CDR3 in DNA: TGTGCCAGCAGCAACCCTAGCGGGGGGGCCGGGGAGCTGTTTTTT. Amino acid sequence: CASSNPSGGAGELFF.

V and J are TRBV28 and TRBJ1-1, with D possibly being TRBD1 (5 bases). Germline-derived CDR1 and CDR2 are MDHEN and SYDVKM. This CDR3 has 13 residues. Trimming stripped 2 bases from V and 7 bases from J, with 11 bases between. Here the CDR3 reads CASSLRRGSEAFF. Written as DNA, the CDR3 is TGTGCCAGCAGTTTACGACGGGGGAGTGAAGCTTTCTTT.

Points on this clone: Germline and junction disagree at one end, which may indicate a read error. The V call is TRBV7-2, the J call TRBJ2-5, with TRBD2 identical over 8 bases. Germline V CDR1 and CDR2: SGHTA, FQGNSA. The length of the CDR3 is 16 residues. The CDR3 sequence is CASSLALLAGKETQYF. In DNA, the CDR3 is TGTGCCAGCAGCTTAGCGCTCCTAGCGGGTAAAGAAACCCAGTACTTC. Together with reference TRBV7-2 and TRBJ2-5, the CDR3 gives the full variable domain: GAGVSQSPSNKVTEKGKDVELRCDPISGHTALYWYRQSLGQGLEFLIYFQGNSAPDKSGLPSDRFSAERTGGSVSTLTIQRTQQEDSAVYLCASSLALLAGKETQYFGPGTRLLVL.

This sequence joins TRBV30 and TRBJ1-4; 9 bases line up with TRBD1. The CDR3 contains 14 residues. CDR1 and CDR2 from the germline V gene are GTSNPN and SVGIG (reference sequence). V dropped 0 bases and J dropped 5; count of bases not matched to a gene: 1. In DNA, the CDR3 is TGTGCCTGGAGTGTAGGACAGGGGAATGAAAAACTGTTTTTT. This sequence encodes CAWSVGQGNEKLFF. The whole variable domain, remainder taken from reference TRBV30 and TRBJ1-4, is SQTIHQWPATLVQPVGSPLSLECTVEGTSNPNLYWYRQAAGRGLQLLFYSVGIGQISSEVPQNLSASRPQDRQFILSSKKLLLSDSGFYLCAWSVGQGNEKLFFGSGTQLSVL.

A single count supports this clone. The chain recombines TRBV28 with TRBJ2-1; TRBD2 might be the D (5 bases). The CDR3 is 14 amino acids. From germline, CDR1 is MDHEN and CDR2 SYDVKM. V gave up 8 bases and J gave up 4 bases, with 15 bases separating them. CDR3 nucleotide sequence: TGTGCCAGCTACCGCCGGGAAAGTTACAATGAGCAGTTCTTC. This codes for CASYRRESYNEQFF.

The chain links TRBV10-3 to TRBJ2-7; D possibly corresponds to TRBD2 (6 bases). V lost 3 bases, J lost 3 bases, and 24 bases lay in between. In germline, CDR1 is ENHRY, CDR2 SYGVKD. The CDR3 spans 18 residues. CDR3 nucleotide sequence: TGTGCCATCAGTGAACTGTGGGGAGGTATGGGTCCGGTCTACGAGCAGTACTTC. It encodes CAISELWGGMGPVYEQYF.

This rearrangement joins TRBV6-6 to TRBJ1-2; 7 bases are a match to TRBD1. Germline V lookup: CDR1 MNHNY, CDR2 SVGAGI (reference sequence). The ends lost 5 bases at V and 4 bases at J; junction bases unmatched: 13. The CDR3 covers 16 residues. The CDR3 sequence: CASSLRDSWISYGYTF. The CDR3 DNA is TGTGCCAGCAGTCTAAGGGACAGTTGGATTTCCTATGGCTACACCTTC.

The chain links TRBV6-4 to TRBJ1-5; tentative D call: TRBD1 (5 bases). The CDR3 is made up of 16 amino acids. Trimming took 1 base from V and 0 from J, leaving 10 bases between them. Per germline, CDR1 MRHNA and CDR2 SNTAGT. The CDR3 protein is CASSDWGRNSNQPQHF. The CDR3 nucleotides read TGTGCCAGCAGTGACTGGGGCAGAAATAGCAATCAGCCCCAGCATTTT.

There are a few counts of this clone. This chain connects TRBV7-2 to TRBJ2-3; TRBD2 aligns across 8 bases. CDR3 length: 14 amino acids. The V gene end was trimmed by 4 bases and the J gene end by 6 bases; junction bases not matched to a gene: 6. Germline V gene sequence: CDR1 SGHTA, CDR2 FQGNSA. The CDR3 loop is CASSSRGGPDTQYF. CDR3 coding DNA: TGTGCCAGCAGCTCCCGCGGGGGGCCGGATACGCAGTATTTT.

This clone showed up just once. J is TRBJ2-5 and V is TRBV7-2; no clear D gene. Between the trimmed V and J ends, which lost 4 bases and 2 bases, there was a span of 8 bases. The CDR3 has 13 residues. The germline CDR1 and CDR2 sequences are SGHTA and FQGNSA. The CDR3 reads CASSSEIQETQYF. CDR3 sequence (DNA): TGTGCCAGCAGCTCAGAAATACAAGAGACCCAGTACTTC.

This clone was counted a few times. This chain links TRBV2 with TRBJ2-5; D might be TRBD1 (6 bases). The CDR3 runs 13 residues. The germline V and J ends were trimmed by 4 bases and 5 bases, with 11 bases remaining between them. Germline loops: CDR1 SNHLY, CDR2 FYNNEI. The CDR3 DNA reads TGTGCCAGCAGTGTACAGGGTCGGGAGACCCAGTACTTC. Translating it yields CASSVQGRETQYF.

The chain links TRBV7-2 to TRBJ2-5; D is ambiguous. The CDR3 runs to 11 residues. The V gene lost 6 bases and the J gene lost 2 bases, with 4 bases spanning the gap. CDR1 and CDR2 from the germline V gene are SGHTA and FQGNSA. The CDR3 here is CASSQQETQYF. DNA for the CDR3: TGTGCCAGCAGTCAACAAGAGACCCAGTACTTC.

This clone was seen just once. The J gene is TRBJ2-3, the V gene TRBV5-1; 9 bases match TRBD1. After removal of 0 bases from V and 8 bases from J, the junction contained 7 bases not matched to a gene. The CDR3 runs 15 residues. Germline assignment: CDR1 SGHRS and CDR2 YFSETQ. The CDR3 loop reads CASSLDRGLGGTQYF. The CDR3 nucleotides are TGCGCCAGCAGCTTGGACAGGGGGCTTGGTGGTACGCAGTATTTT.

This sequence joins TRBV28 and TRBJ2-7; 8 nucleotides agree with TRBD2. V dropped 5 bases and J dropped 6; count of bases not matched to a gene: 9. The CDR3 consists of 14 residues. Germline V gives CDR1 MDHEN, CDR2 SYDVKM. The CDR3 reads CASSPTSDIAEQYF. CDR3 sequence (DNA): TGTGCCAGCAGTCCGACTAGCGATATTGCCGAGCAGTACTTC.

J is TRBJ2-1 and V is TRBV19; 8 bases are shared with TRBD2. The CDR3 spans 15 residues. Looked up from germline, CDR1 is LNHDA and CDR2 is SQIVND (reference sequence). After removal of 3 bases from V and 5 bases from J, the junction contained 6 bases not matched to a gene. The CDR3 loop is CASSIRGLDNNEQFF. DNA of the CDR3: TGTGCCAGTAGTATCAGGGGACTAGACAACAATGAGCAGTTCTTC.

The chain joins TRBV30 to TRBJ2-1; 11 nucleotides match TRBD2. Looked up from germline, CDR1 is GTSNPN and CDR2 is SVGIG (reference sequence). The CDR3 extends over 15 amino acids. The V segment lost 6 bases and the J segment 6 bases; nucleotides outside the gene matches: 10. CDR3: CACGAWLAGGNEQFF. CDR3 DNA sequence: TGTGCCTGTGGGGCGTGGCTAGCGGGGGGCAATGAGCAGTTCTTC.

This chain connects TRBV5-1 to TRBJ2-7, with D tentatively TRBD2 (5 bases). Germline V CDR1 and CDR2: SGHRS, YFSETQ. V was trimmed by 2 bases and J by 0 bases, leaving 21 bases between them. This CDR3 contains 18 residues. DNA for the CDR3: TGCGCCAGCAGCTTCGACCCCGGGGAACCCCGCGCCTCCTACGAGCAGTACTTC. It encodes CASSFDPGEPRASYEQYF.